This paragraph reports one T cell receptor (beta chain). This CDR3 has 15 amino acids. CDR1 and CDR2 from the germline V gene are MNHNS and SASEGT. The data were obtained in a study of T cells expressing NK-cell markers. TCRdb reprocessed the 5' RACE reads; each CDR3 protein has one entry and no DNA is given. The table for this sample gives 500,000 to 700,000 distinct CDR3 sequences. The sequencing sample was made of blood T cells: a sorted CD56 or NKG2C T cell subset, CD4+ or CD8+ T cells, or bulk PBMC T cells (not recorded which). This clonotype was sampled from a man in his late teens or twenties in good health. This sequence joins TRBV6-1 and TRBJ1-1; no DNA is available, so the TRBD1 call from TCRdb remains unchecked. This CDR3 reads CATAGQGAGNTEAFF.